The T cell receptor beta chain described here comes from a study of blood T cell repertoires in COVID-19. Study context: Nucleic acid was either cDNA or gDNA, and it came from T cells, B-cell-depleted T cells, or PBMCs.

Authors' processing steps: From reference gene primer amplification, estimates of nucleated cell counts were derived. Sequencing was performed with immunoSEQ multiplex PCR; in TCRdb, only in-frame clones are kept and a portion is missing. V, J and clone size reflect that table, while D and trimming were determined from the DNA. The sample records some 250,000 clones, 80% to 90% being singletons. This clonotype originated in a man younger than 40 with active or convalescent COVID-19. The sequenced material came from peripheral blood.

Here the CDR3 reads CASSLVGLVGGVNTEAFF. For the CDR3, the DNA is TGTGCCAGCAGCTTAGTCGGTTTGGTCGGAGGGGTGAACACTGAAGCTTTCTTT. V usage is TRBV7-9 and J usage is TRBJ1-1; TRBD1 is a possible D gene (5 bases). This CDR3 contains 18 residues. V was cut by 1 base and J by 0 bases, with 18 bases left in between. The germline CDR1 and CDR2 sequences are SEHNR and FQNEAQ (reference sequence). The full variable domain, its missing parts supplied by reference TRBV7-9 and TRBJ1-1, is DTGVSQNPRHKITKRGQNVTFRCDPISEHNRLYWYRQTLGQGPEFLTYFQNEAQLEKSRLLSDRFSAERPKGSFSTLEIQRTEQGDSAMYLCASSLVGLVGGVNTEAFFGQGTRLTVV.